This T cell receptor (beta chain) was documented in a study of OX40 agonist ivuxolimab in advanced cancers. This clone occurred a few times. Germline CDR1 and CDR2: KGHSH and LQKENI. The germline V and J ends were trimmed by 3 bases and 9 bases, with 9 bases remaining between them. The CDR3 length is 13 residues. Method: immunoSEQ multiplex PCR; TCRdb's copy keeps in-frame clones and lacks some. The sample shows roughly 74,000 clones, less than 90% of them seen only once. The genes are TRBV18 and TRBJ1-6; unclear D gene. Sequenced material: CD4+ or CD8+ T cells sorted from blood, taken in a trial of the OX40 agonist ivuxolimab. The clonotype comes from an adult with an advanced solid tumor such as melanoma, head and neck, liver or kidney cancer. This CDR3 is CASSPLPVSPLHF. The CDR3 DNA reads as TGTGCCAGCTCACCCCTGCCCGTTTCACCCCTCCACTTT.